A single sample gave rise to the 3 T cell receptor beta chains below, sequenced in a study of T-cell memory formation after mild COVID-19. In TCRdb, the 5' RACE reads were re-called with MiXCR into one record per CDR3 protein. Of a few hundred thousand distinct CDR3 sequences listed, roughly a sixth are singletons. The specimen was PBMCs or a T cell subset sorted from them (not recorded which). The source is a young man who had mild COVID-19 (a few samples of this study predate the infection). Cell type and time point are not known.

This clonotype came up a few times. The chain has TRBV4-2 and TRBJ1-4, with D tentatively TRBD1 (6 bases). The CDR3 sequence is 15 residues long. CDR1 is LGHNA, CDR2 YNFKEQ, per germline. V was cut by 0 bases and J by 3 bases, with 8 bases left in between. The CDR3: CASSQDGQSNEKLFF. CDR3 coding DNA: TGTGCCAGCAGCCAAGACGGACAGTCTAATGAAAAACTGTTTTTT.

This clonotype appeared a single time. V gene TRBV20-1 combines with J gene TRBJ2-3; 9 nucleotides align to TRBD2. In germline, CDR1 is DFQATT, CDR2 SNEGSKA (reference sequence). The length of the CDR3 is 17 residues. V shed 0 bases and J 6 bases; nucleotides not matched to a gene: 13. CDR3 sequence (DNA): TGCAGTGCTAGAGATCGGTCTAGCGGGGCCAAGAGCGATACGCAGTATTTT. Residues: CSARDRSSGAKSDTQYF.

The V gene is TRBV2, the J gene TRBJ1-1; D unclear. Germline lookup yields CDR1 SNHLY and CDR2 FYNNEI. The CDR3 has 13 amino acids. V was trimmed by 6 bases and J by 1 base, leaving 9 bases between them. CDR3 loop: CASRREGNTEAFF. The CDR3 nucleotides are TGTGCCAGCAGAAGGGAGGGGAACACTGAAGCTTTCTTT.